This T cell receptor beta chain is from a study of read filtering for tumor transcriptome and immune sequencing (dated by TCRdb to between 2020 and 2021). A note on the overall study: The cohort was composed of 16 to 20 male and roughly 15 female patients, with a mean age of roughly 70 years and an age range of roughly 45 to 80. By revised international staging, eight or nine patients were R-ISS I, roughly 17 were R-ISS II and more than five were R-ISS III. Using the same bone marrow samples, the study ran both targeted immune repertoire sequencing and bulk whole-transcriptome sequencing and then compared the TCR repertoires from each method. Per sample, about 4.05 to 10.27 million TCR-region mapped reads were obtained with IR-seq, compared with only about 80 to 1,400 with RNA-seq. After DNase treatment, whole-transcriptome libraries were prepared with the TruSeq RNA Access Library Prep Kit. As a main aim, a read-filtering strategy for immune repertoire data was addressed, with the specific question being whether clonotypes supported by a single read should be removed. Results and caveats for the whole study, not just this receptor: In IR-seq, around 85% of clonotypes but about 4% of total reads were represented by single-read clonotypes, whereas in RNA-seq, 65% to 75% of clonotypes and approximately 44% of reads were represented by single-read clonotypes. Removing single-read clonotypes increased the correlation between IR-seq and RNA-seq shared clonotype proportions. IR-seq captured clonotypes at much higher depth and more reliably than RNA-seq, and smaller IR-seq throughput sufficed to identify most shared clonotypes. Rather than purified T cells, the sorted CD138-negative fraction was a mixed bone marrow immune population.

The Immunoverse kit was used to build TCR libraries from approximately 410 ng RNA, with molecular barcoded adaptors covering alpha/delta and beta/gamma chains. The same RNA used for transcriptome sequencing was used for TCR library preparation. TCR libraries were sequenced on an Illumina HiSeq 4000 with 2 x 150 cycles. The authors' analysis ran thus. Using MiXCR, which included quality filtering and error correction, TCR reads were aligned to human V, D, J and C references and then assembled into CDR3 clonotypes. The tcR package in R was used for analysis of clonotype counts and gene usage diversity. Raw mapping reads were checked after the RNA-seq reads had been mapped by STAR aligner version 2.5.3a onto the human GRCh37 genome. To test how sequencing depth affects detected clonotypes, IR-seq fastq files were randomly downsampled with Seqtk 1.3. TCRdb ran its own pipeline on the public reads, namely fastp trimming at Q25 and MiXCR clone calling, and kept in-frame beta chains. Entries that share a CDR3 protein sequence are merged under the most common genes and DNA. TCRdb's processing, not the study's, gives the V and J calls here. The sample includes 25,000 to 35,000 distinct CDR3 sequences, with around 18% observed a single time. The ten largest clones represent approximately 16% of the sample.

In this sample, this clonotype turned up many times. Its antigen is not yet known. No much larger clone exists at a distance of one base, and base qualities are not known. Every patient had bone marrow sampled at the time of active disease. Isolation of bone marrow mononuclear cells was performed by Ficoll-Hypaque density gradient centrifugation. Myeloma plasma cells were removed and CD138-negative cells were obtained by negative selection following labeling with CD138 magnetic microbeads on a MACS separator. Purity of the isolated cells was checked by flow cytometry on an Attune NxT using CD138 antibodies. Total RNA was extracted with TRIzol reagent and quantified with a NanoDrop spectrophotometer. For each patient, paired RNA-seq and IR-seq were run on the CD138-negative bone marrow sample from that patient. This TCR was recovered from a donor older than 35 with multiple myeloma. Source material: a population of CD138-negative cells sorted from bone marrow. The cell subset or site label corresponds to: bone marrow mononuclear cells depleted of CD138+ plasma/myeloma cells by negative magnetic selection.

The CDR3 corresponds to CSARLTSGREYGSYEQYF. The DNA sequence follows: TGCAGTGCTAGACTAACTAGCGGGAGAGAGTATGGGTCCTACGAGCAGTACTTC. Here the chain combines TRBV20-1 and TRBJ2-7, with 11 junctional bases fitting TRBD2. Taken from the germline V gene (reference sequence), the CDR1 and CDR2 loops are DFQATT and SNEGSKA. The CDR3, cysteine through phenylalanine, is 18 amino acids long. Just the 54-base CDR3 DNA is kept, in frame starting at base 1. Germline trimming amounts to 2 bases on V and 1 base on J, with 13 as the count of junction bases outside the gene matches.